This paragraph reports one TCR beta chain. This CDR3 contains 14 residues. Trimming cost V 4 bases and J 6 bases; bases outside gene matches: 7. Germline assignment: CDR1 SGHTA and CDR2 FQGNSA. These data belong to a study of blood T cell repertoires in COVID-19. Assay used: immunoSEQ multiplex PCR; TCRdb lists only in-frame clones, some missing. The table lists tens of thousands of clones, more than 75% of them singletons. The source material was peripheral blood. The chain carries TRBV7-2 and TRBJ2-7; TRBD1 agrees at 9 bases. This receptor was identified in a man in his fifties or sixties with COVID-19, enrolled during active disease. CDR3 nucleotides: TGTGCCAGCAGCTCCCGGACAGGGGATTCCGAGCAGTACTTC. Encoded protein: CASSSRTGDSEQYF.